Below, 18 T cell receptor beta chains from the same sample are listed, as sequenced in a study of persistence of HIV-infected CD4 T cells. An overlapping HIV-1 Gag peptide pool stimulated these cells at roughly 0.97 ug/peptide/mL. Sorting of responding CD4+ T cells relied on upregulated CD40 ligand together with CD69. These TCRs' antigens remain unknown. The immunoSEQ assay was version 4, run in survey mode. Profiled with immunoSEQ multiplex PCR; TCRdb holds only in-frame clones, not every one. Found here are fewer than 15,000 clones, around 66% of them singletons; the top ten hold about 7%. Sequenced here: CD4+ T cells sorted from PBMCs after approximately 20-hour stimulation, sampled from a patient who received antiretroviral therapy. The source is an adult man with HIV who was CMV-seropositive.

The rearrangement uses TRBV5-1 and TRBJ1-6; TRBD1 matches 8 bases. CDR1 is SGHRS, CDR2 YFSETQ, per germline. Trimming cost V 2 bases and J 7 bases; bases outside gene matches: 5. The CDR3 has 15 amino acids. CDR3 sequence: CASSFGTGGNSPLHF. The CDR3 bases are TGCGCCAGCAGCTTCGGGACAGGAGGAAATTCACCCCTCCACTTT. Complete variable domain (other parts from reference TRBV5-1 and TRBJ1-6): KAGVTQTPRYLIKTRGQQVTLSCSPISGHRSVSWYQQTPGQGLQFLFEYFSETQRNKGNFPGRFSGRQFSNSRSEMNVSTLELGDSALYLCASSFGTGGNSPLHFGNGTRLTVT.

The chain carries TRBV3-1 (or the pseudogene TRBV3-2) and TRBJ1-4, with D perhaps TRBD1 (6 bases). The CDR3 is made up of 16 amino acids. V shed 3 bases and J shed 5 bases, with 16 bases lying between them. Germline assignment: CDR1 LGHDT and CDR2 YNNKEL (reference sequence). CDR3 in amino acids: CASSQAFGQTNEKLFF. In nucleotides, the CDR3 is TGTGCCAGCAGCCAGGCCTTTGGACAGACGAATGAAAAACTGTTTTTT.

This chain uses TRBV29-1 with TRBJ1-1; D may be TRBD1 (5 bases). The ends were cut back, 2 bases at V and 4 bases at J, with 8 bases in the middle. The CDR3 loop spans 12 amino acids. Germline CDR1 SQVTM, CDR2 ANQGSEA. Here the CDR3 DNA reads TGCAGCGTTGAACTGGGGGGCACTGAAGCTTTCTTT. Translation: CSVELGGTEAFF.

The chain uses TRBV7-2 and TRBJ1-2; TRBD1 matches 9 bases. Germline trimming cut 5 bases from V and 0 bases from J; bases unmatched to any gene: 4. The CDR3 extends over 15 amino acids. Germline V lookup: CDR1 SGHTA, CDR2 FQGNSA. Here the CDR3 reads CASSLTGGSNYGYTF. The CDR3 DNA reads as TGTGCCAGCAGCCTTACAGGGGGCTCTAACTATGGCTACACCTTC.

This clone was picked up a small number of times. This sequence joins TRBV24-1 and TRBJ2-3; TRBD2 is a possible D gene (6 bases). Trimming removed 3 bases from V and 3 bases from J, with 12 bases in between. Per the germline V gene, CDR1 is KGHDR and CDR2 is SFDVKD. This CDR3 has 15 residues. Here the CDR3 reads CATSDQSAGTDTQYF. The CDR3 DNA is TGTGCCACCAGTGATCAATCGGCGGGGACAGATACGCAGTATTTT.

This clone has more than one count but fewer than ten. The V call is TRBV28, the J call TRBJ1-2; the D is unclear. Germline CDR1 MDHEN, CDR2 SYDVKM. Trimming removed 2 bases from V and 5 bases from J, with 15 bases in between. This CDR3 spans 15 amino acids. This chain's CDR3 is CASSLDHLNRYGYTF. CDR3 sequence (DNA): TGTGCCAGCAGTTTAGATCACCTTAATAGGTATGGCTACACCTTC.

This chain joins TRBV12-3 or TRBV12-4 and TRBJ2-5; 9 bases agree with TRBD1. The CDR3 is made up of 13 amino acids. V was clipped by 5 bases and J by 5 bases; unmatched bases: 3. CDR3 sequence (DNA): TGTGCCAGCAGTCGGGACAGGGATGAGACCCAGTACTTC. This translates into CASSRDRDETQYF.

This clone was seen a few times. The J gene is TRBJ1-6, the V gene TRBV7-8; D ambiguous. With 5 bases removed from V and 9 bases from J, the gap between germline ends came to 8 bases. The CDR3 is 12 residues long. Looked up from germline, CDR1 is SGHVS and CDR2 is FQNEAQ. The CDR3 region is CASSRGLSPLHF. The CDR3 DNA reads TGTGCCAGCAGCAGAGGGCTTTCACCCCTCCACTTT.

The CDR3 region is CASSVLTGNTEAFF. Written as DNA, the CDR3 is TGTGCCAGTAGTGTCCTAACAGGGAACACTGAAGCTTTCTTT. The V call is TRBV19, the J call TRBJ1-1, with a weak D call TRBD1 (5 bases). The CDR3 extends over 14 amino acids. CDR1 and CDR2 from the germline V gene are LNHDA and SQIVND (reference sequence). V was trimmed by 5 bases and J by 1 base, leaving 11 bases between them.

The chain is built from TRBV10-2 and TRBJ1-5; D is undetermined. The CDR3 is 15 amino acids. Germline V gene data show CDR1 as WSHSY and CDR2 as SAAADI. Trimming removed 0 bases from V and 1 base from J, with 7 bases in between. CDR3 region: CASSESGGSNQPQHF. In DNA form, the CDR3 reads TGCGCCAGCAGTGAGTCTGGCGGGAGCAATCAGCCCCAGCATTTT.

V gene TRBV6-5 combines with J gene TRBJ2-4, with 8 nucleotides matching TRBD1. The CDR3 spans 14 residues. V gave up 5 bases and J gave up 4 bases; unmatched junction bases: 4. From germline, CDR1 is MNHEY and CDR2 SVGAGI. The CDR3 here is CASSTRTGKNIQYF. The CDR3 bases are TGTGCCAGCAGTACTCGGACAGGGAAAAACATTCAGTACTTC.

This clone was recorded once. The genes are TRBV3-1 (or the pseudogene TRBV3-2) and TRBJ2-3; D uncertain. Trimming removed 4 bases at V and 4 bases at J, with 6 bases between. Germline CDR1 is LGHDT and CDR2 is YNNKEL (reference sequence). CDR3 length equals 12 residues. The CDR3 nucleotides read TGTGCCAGCAGCCTCAGCTCAGATACGCAGTATTTT. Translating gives CASSLSSDTQYF.

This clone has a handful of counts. The CDR3 nucleotides are TGTGCCAGCAGTGAAACTGGCGCGTATGGCTACACCTTC. It specifies CASSETGAYGYTF. The rearrangement uses TRBV2 and TRBJ1-2; unclear D gene. This CDR3 comprises 13 residues. V was clipped by 2 bases and J by 5 bases, with 9 bases between them. CDR1 SNHLY and CDR2 FYNNEI come from the germline V gene.

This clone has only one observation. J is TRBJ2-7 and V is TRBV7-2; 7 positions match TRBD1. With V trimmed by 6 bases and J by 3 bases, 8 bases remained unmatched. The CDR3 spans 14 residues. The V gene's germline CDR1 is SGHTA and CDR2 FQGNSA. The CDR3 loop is CASRSPGQSYEQYF. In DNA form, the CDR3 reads TGTGCCAGCAGATCTCCGGGACAGAGCTACGAGCAGTACTTC.

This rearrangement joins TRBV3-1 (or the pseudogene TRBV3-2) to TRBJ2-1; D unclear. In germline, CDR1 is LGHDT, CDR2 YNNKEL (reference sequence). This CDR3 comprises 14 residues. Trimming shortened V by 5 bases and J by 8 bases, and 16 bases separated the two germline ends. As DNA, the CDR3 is TGTGCCAGCAGCGCCTCTCACTCGGTAGATGAGCAGTTCTTC. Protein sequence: CASSASHSVDEQFF.

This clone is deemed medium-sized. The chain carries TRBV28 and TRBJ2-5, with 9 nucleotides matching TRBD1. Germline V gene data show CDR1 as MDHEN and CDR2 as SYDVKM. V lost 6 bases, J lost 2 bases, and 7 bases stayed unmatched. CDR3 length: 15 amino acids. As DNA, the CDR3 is TGTGCCAGCAGGGATGGGACAGGGTCTCAAGAGACCCAGTACTTC. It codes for CASRDGTGSQETQYF.

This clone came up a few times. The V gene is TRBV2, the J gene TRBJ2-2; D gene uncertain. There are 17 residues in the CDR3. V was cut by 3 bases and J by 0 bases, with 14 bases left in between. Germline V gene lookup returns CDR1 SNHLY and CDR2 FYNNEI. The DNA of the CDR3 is TGTGCCAGCAGTGACCTTTATGTCAGAGCGAACACCGGGGAGCTGTTTTTT. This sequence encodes CASSDLYVRANTGELFF.

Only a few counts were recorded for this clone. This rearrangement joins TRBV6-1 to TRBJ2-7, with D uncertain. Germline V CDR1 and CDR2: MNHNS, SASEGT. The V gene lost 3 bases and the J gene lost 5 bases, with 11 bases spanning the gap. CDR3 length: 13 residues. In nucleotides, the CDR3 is TGTGCCAGCAGTGACCCCACTAAGCACGAGCAGTACTTC. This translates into CASSDPTKHEQYF.